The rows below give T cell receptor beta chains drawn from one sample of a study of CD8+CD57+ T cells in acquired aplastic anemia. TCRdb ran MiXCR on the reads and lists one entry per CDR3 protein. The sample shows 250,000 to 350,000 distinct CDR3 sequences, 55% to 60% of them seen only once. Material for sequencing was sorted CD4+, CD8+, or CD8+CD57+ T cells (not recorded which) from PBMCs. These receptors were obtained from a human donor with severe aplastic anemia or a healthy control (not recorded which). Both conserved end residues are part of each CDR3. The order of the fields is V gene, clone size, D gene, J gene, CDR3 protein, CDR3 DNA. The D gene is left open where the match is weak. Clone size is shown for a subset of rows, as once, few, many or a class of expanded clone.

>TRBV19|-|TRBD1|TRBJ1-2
CASSITTGGYTF
TGTGCCAGTAGTATAACGACAGGGGGCTACACCTTC
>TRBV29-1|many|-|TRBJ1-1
CSVYPRGLNTEAFF
TGCAGCGTTTACCCTCGGGGACTGAACACTGAAGCTTTCTTT
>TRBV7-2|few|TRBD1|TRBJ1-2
CASSPRTGMTGYTF
TGTGCCAGCAGCCCCCGGACAGGAATGACGGGCTACACCTTC
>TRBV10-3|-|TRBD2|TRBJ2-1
CAISGLAGGDEQFF
TGTGCCATCAGTGGACTAGCGGGGGGGGATGAGCAGTTCTTC
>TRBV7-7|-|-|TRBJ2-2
CASSPSGEVGELFF
TGTGCCAGCAGCCCCTCGGGGGAGGTCGGGGAGCTGTTTTTT
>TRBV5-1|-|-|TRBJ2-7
CASSLVRQIYEQYF
TGTGCCAGCAGCTTGGTTCGGCAGATCTACGAGCAGTACTTC
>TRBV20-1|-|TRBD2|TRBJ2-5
CSASKRGGQETQYF
TGCAGTGCTAGTAAACGGGGGGGCCAAGAGACCCAGTACTTC
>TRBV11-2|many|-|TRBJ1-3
CASSPGGSGNTIYF
TGTGCCAGCAGCCCCGGGGGGTCCGGGAACACCATATATTTT
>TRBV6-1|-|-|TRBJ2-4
CASSEEDIQYF
TGTGCCAGCAGTGAAGAGGACATTCAGTACTTC
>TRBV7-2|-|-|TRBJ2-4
CASSSTTVSGAKNIQYF
TGTGCCAGCAGCTCCACCACTGTCTCGGGGGCCAAAAACATTCAGTACTTC
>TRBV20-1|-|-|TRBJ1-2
CSASLSSTGGYTF
TGCAGTGCTAGCCTCAGTTCAACGGGGGGCTACACCTTC
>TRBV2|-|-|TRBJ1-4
CASRETSEGEKLFF
TGTGCCAGCAGAGAGACGTCCGAGGGTGAAAAACTGTTTTTT
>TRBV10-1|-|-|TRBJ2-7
CASTIWRVGSYEQYF
TGCGCCAGCACGATATGGCGGGTGGGGTCCTACGAGCAGTACTTC
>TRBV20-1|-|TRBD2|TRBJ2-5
CSATTSGQETQYF
TGCAGTGCCACGACTAGCGGGCAAGAGACCCAGTACTTC
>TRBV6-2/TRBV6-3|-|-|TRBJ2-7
CASSSARDYEQYF
TGTGCCAGCAGTTCCGCCCGTGACTACGAGCAGTACTTC
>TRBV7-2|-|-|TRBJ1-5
CASSFDSINQPQHF
TGTGCCAGCAGCTTCGACAGCATCAATCAGCCCCAGCATTTT
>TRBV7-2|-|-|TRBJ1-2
CASSLAQGGEGYTF
TGTGCCAGCAGCTTAGCACAGGGAGGGGAAGGCTACACCTTC
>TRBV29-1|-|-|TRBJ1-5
CSVATGYSNQPQHF
TGCAGCGTTGCGACTGGGTATAGCAATCAGCCCCAGCATTTT
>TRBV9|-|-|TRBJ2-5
CASSVGAGTSLETQYF
TGTGCCAGCAGCGTAGGCGCGGGGACTTCCTTGGAGACCCAGTACTTC
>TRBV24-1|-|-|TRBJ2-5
CATSDGGGQETQYF
TGTGCCACCAGTGACGGTGGGGGGCAAGAGACCCAGTACTTC
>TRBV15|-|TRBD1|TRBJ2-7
CATSRSRGQGASEQYF
TGTGCCACCAGCCGCAGCCGGGGACAGGGCGCGTCTGAGCAGTACTTC
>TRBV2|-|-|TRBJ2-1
CASSSNGGTPFF
TGTGCCAGCAGTTCCAACGGGGGGACACCGTTCTTC
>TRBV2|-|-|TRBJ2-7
CASSARTPEQYF
TGTGCCAGCAGTGCTCGGACTCCCGAGCAGTACTTC
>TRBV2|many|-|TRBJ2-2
CASSTGLGELFF
TGTGCCAGCAGTACGGGACTCGGGGAGCTGTTTTTT
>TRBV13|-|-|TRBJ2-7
CASSRGVWAPPNEQYF
TGTGCCAGCAGCCGGGGTGTCTGGGCTCCTCCTAACGAGCAGTACTTC
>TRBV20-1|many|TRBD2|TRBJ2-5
CSARGGLNQETQYF
TGCAGTGCTAGAGGGGGACTAAACCAAGAGACCCAGTACTTC
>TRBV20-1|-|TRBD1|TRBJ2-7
CSAIPGQLYEQYF
TGCAGTGCTATCCCGGGACAGTTATACGAGCAGTACTTC
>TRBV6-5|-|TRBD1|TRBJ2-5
CASTSGTGGSRTTQYF
TGTGCCAGCACCTCAGGGACAGGGGGCTCTCGAACGACCCAGTACTTC
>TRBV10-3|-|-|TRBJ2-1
CAISSEQQGSEQFF
TGTGCCATCAGTTCTGAACAACAGGGATCAGAGCAGTTCTTC
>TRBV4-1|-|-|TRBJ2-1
CASSQGRPYNEQFF
TGCGCCAGCAGCCAAGGTCGTCCATACAATGAGCAGTTCTTC
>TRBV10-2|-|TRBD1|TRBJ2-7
CASGPDRGAPYEQYF
TGCGCCAGCGGCCCGGACAGGGGGGCCCCCTACGAGCAGTACTTC
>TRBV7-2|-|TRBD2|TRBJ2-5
CASSLGGGGALGTQYF
TGTGCCAGCAGCTTAGGAGGCGGGGGGGCGTTAGGGACCCAGTACTTC
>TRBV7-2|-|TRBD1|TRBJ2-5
CASSSAGTGAQETQYF
TGTGCCAGCAGCTCAGCCGGGACAGGGGCCCAAGAGACCCAGTACTTC
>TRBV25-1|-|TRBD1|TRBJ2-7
CASSYYSGTGGYEQYF
TGTGCCAGCAGTTATTACTCCGGGACAGGGGGCTACGAGCAGTACTTC
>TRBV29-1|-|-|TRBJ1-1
CSSNRAMNTEAFF
TGCAGCAGCAACAGGGCGATGAACACTGAAGCTTTCTTT
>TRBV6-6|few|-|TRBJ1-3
CASSYAGGWNTIYF
TGTGCCAGCAGTTACGCGGGGGGATGGAACACCATATATTTT
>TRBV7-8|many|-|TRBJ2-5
CASSPGLEIGETQYF
TGTGCCAGCAGCCCCGGACTGGAAATCGGGGAGACCCAGTACTTC
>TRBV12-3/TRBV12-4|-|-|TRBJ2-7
CASRRGGTGEQYF
TGTGCCAGCCGGAGGGGGGGCACCGGGGAGCAGTACTTC
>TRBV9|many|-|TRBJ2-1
CASSVRTGTPNEQFF
TGTGCCAGCAGCGTACGAACCGGGACTCCGAATGAGCAGTTCTTC
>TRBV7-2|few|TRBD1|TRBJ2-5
CASSLRDRGSTQYF
TGTGCCAGCAGCCTACGGGACAGGGGTAGTACCCAGTACTTC
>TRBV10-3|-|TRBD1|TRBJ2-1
CAISGPSAGGGDEQFF
TGTGCCATCAGCGGCCCCTCAGCAGGGGGTGGTGATGAGCAGTTCTTC
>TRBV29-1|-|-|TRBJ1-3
CSVEDKRLGDSGNTIYF
TGCAGCGTTGAAGATAAGAGACTGGGGGACTCTGGAAACACCATATATTTT
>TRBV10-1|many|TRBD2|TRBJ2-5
CASTPGSGGAETQYF
TGCGCCAGCACCCCGGGTAGCGGGGGGGCGGAGACCCAGTACTTC
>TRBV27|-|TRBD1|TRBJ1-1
CASGLRWQGAGEAFF
TGTGCCAGCGGTTTACGGTGGCAGGGGGCCGGTGAAGCTTTCTTT
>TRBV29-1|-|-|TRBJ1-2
CSVHTRSWGYTF
TGCAGCGTGCATACACGTAGTTGGGGCTACACCTTC
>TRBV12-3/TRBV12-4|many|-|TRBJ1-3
CASSLNGGSGNTIYF
TGTGCCAGCAGTTTAAATGGGGGCTCAGGAAACACCATATATTTT
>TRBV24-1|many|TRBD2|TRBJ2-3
CATSRGADTQYF
TGTGCCACTTCCCGGGGGGCAGATACGCAGTATTTT
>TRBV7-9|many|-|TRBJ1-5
CASSLWGDQPQHF
TGTGCCAGCAGCTTATGGGGAGATCAGCCCCAGCATTTT
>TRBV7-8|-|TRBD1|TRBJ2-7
CASSPDARQGVYF
TGTGCCAGCAGCCCCGACGCGAGACAGGGTGTCTACTTC
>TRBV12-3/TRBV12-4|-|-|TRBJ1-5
CASSPSRVNQPQHF
TGTGCCAGCAGCCCTTCCCGGGTAAATCAGCCCCAGCATTTT